These 6 T cell receptor beta chains were sequenced from one sample in a study of T cells in Graves' hyperthyroidism and ophthalmopathy. The investigators amplified TCR beta CDR3 regions from RNA transcripts. Initially, a first-round RT-PCR of the TCR CDR3 employed the HTBI primer set. TCRdb re-called the multiplex PCR reads with MiXCR, one entry per CDR3 protein. Among 650,000 to 750,000 distinct CDR3 sequences listed, 11% to 15% were seen once. Material: blood. The receptors originated from a woman between 18 and 29 years old with Graves' hyperthyroidism.

This chain joins TRBV29-1 and TRBJ2-7, with TRBD2 as a possible D gene (6 bases). Germline V CDR1 and CDR2: SQVTM, ANQGSEA. V lost 5 bases and J lost 3, with 17 bases in between. CDR3 length: 14 amino acids. The CDR3 DNA reads as TGCAGCGTTCGGGACTCGACAAGAGGCTACGAGCAGTACTTC. Amino acid sequence: CSVRDSTRGYEQYF.

A few counts support this clonotype. The chain employs TRBV19 and TRBJ1-1, with a possible D match to TRBD1 (5 bases). Looked up from germline, CDR1 is LNHDA and CDR2 is SQIVND (reference sequence). The CDR3 runs to 16 residues. V shed 5 bases and J shed 1 base, with 17 bases lying between them. The CDR3 nucleotides read TGTGCCAGTAGTCACACGGGACGGTTGGCGAACACTGAAGCTTTCTTT. Encoded protein: CASSHTGRLANTEAFF.

The V and J genes are TRBV15 and TRBJ2-1; 12 bases match TRBD2. Looked up from germline, CDR1 is LNHNV and CDR2 is YYDKDF (reference sequence). CDR3 length: 17 amino acids. V dropped 0 bases and J dropped 10; count of bases not matched to a gene: 10. The CDR3 here is CATSRDPTSGRSGEQFF. CDR3 in DNA: TGTGCCACCAGCAGAGATCCCACTAGCGGGAGGTCGGGAGAGCAGTTCTTC.

This clonotype has more than one count but fewer than ten. The J gene is TRBJ2-1, the V gene TRBV6-1; 9 bases are shared with TRBD2. This CDR3 is built from 15 residues. Germline CDR1 and CDR2: MNHNS and SASEGT. J was trimmed by 7 bases and V by 6 bases; bases with no gene match: 10. CDR3 in amino acids: CASSSIAGVGNEQFF. The CDR3 coding sequence is TGTGCCAGCAGCTCTATAGCGGGAGTCGGGAATGAGCAGTTCTTC.

This chain uses TRBV4-1 with TRBJ1-5; D unclear. The CDR3 covers 16 residues. Trimming removed 4 bases at V and 0 bases at J, with 13 bases between. Germline CDR1 MGHRA, CDR2 YSYEKL. The CDR3 DNA reads as TGCGCCAGCAGCCCCTACGGGGTAGATAGCAATCAGCCCCAGCATTTT. This gives the protein CASSPYGVDSNQPQHF.

V usage is TRBV7-9 and J usage is TRBJ2-1, with 8 bases matching TRBD2. The J segment lost 7 bases and the V segment lost 3 bases, leaving 20 bases of the junction unmatched. Per germline, CDR1 SEHNR and CDR2 FQNEAQ (reference sequence). The length of the CDR3 is 19 residues. The CDR3 sequence: CASSFGQLAAAFVGNEQFF. CDR3 coding DNA: TGTGCCAGCAGCTTCGGGCAACTAGCGGCAGCATTCGTCGGGAATGAGCAGTTCTTC.